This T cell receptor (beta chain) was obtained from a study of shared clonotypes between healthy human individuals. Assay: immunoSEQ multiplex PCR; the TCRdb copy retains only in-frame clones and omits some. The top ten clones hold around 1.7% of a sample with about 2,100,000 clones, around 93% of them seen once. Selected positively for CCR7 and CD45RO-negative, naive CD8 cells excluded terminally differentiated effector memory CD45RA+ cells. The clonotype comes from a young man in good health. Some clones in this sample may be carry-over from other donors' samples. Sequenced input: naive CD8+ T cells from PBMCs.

CDR3 protein: CASGRDSSLSEQYF. CDR3 in DNA: TGCGCCAGCGGACGGGACAGTTCTCTGTCCGAGCAGTACTTC. This chain joins TRBV10-2 and TRBJ2-7; 7 nucleotides line up with TRBD1. The CDR3 has 14 amino acids. Germline V CDR1 and CDR2: WSHSY, SAAADI. Unmatched junction bases numbered 13, after V lost 8 bases and J lost 6 bases.